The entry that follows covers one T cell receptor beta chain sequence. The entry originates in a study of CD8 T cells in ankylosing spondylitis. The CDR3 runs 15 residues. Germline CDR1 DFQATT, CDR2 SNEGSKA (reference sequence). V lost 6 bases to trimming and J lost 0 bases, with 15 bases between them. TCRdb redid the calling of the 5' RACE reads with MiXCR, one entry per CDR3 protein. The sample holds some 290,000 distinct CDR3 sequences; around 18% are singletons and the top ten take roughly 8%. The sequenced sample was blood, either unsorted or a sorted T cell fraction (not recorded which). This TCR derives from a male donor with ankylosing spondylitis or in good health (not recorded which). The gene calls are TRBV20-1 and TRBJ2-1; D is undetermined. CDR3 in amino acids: CSAPSPRSSYNEQFF. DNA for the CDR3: TGCAGTGCCCCTTCCCCCCGAAGCTCCTACAATGAGCAGTTCTTC.